Presented here are 20 T cell receptor beta chains from one specimen sequenced in a study of naive and memory T cell subsets. Two oligonucleotides, mixed equimolar, formed the beta constant-region primer covering TRBC1 and TRBC2. In TCRdb, the UMI-ligation and nested PCR reads were re-called with MiXCR into one record per CDR3 protein. In the table there are approximately 82,000 distinct CDR3 sequences, about 7% of which are singletons. The specimen was central memory CD4+ T cells from blood. The source is a human donor in good health.

This clonotype was seen a handful of times. The chain joins TRBV29-1 to TRBJ2-7; D perhaps matches TRBD1 (5 bases). The CDR3 has 12 residues. The germline V gene encodes CDR1 SQVTM and CDR2 ANQGSEA. The V end was cut by 4 bases, the J end by 3 bases, with 10 bases between. The CDR3 loop reads CSVVLQGYEQYF. CDR3 in DNA: TGCAGCGTTGTCCTCCAGGGCTACGAGCAGTACTTC.

A word on this clonotype: This may be a read error: a much more frequent sequence differs by one nucleotide. This chain joins TRBV20-1 and TRBJ1-6, with 8 positions matching TRBD1. V was clipped by 5 bases and J by 6 bases; unmatched bases: 9. The CDR3 is 15 residues long. Germline V gives CDR1 DFQATT, CDR2 SNEGSKA (reference sequence). In DNA, the CDR3 is TGCAGTGCTGCTATTGGGACAGGCGCTAATTCACCCCTCCACTTT. It translates to CSAAIGTGANSPLHF.

This clonotype came up many times. This chain links TRBV6-2 or TRBV6-3 with TRBJ1-1; possible D gene TRBD1, 5 bases. Trimming removed 5 bases from V and 7 bases from J, with 11 bases in between. CDR1 MNHEY and CDR2 SVGEGT come from the germline V gene. The CDR3 spans 12 residues. CDR3 sequence: CASSLGGLEAFF. CDR3 bases: TGTGCCAGCAGTCTCGGGGGTCTTGAAGCTTTCTTT.

This clonotype was recorded many times. The chain couples TRBV28 to TRBJ2-7; possibly TRBD2 for D (7 bases). The CDR3 runs 15 residues. Deletions cut 5 bases from V and 6 bases from J, with 20 bases between. Germline assignment: CDR1 MDHEN and CDR2 SYDVKM. DNA of the CDR3: TGTGCCAGCAGTACCCCGGGGGGCATTTGGGCCGAGCAGTACTTC. It translates to CASSTPGGIWAEQYF.

This chain connects TRBV24-1 to TRBJ2-3; TRBD2 agrees at 8 bases. This CDR3 contains 16 residues. J was trimmed by 6 bases and V by 5 bases; bases with no gene match: 12. In germline, CDR1 is KGHDR, CDR2 SFDVKD. The CDR3 coding sequence is TGTGCCACCAGTGGCTCTGGCCGGGGGGGCCCGGATACGCAGTATTTT. Encoded protein: CATSGSGRGGPDTQYF.

The chain employs TRBV5-6 and TRBJ2-1, with D uncertain. CDR1 and CDR2 from the germline V gene are SGHDT and YYEEEE. The length of the CDR3 is 14 residues. Trimming removed 5 bases from V and 2 bases from J, with 11 bases in between. The CDR3 DNA reads as TGTGCCAGCAGACCCCAGCAGCCCTACAATGAGCAGTTCTTC. This translates into CASRPQQPYNEQFF.

This clonotype has a count of ten or more. V and J are TRBV7-4 and TRBJ2-2; no clear D gene. The CDR3 has 13 residues. The germline V and J ends were trimmed by 2 bases and 7 bases, with 8 bases remaining between them. Germline-derived CDR1 and CDR2 are SGHVT and SQSDAQ. The CDR3 DNA reads as TGTGCCAGCAGCTTATACTTGGTCGGGGAGCTGTTTTTT. As protein: CASSLYLVGELFF.

This clonotype was seen repeatedly, ten times or more. The chain links TRBV7-8 to TRBJ1-2, with TRBD1 matching 7 bases. J lost 2 bases, V lost 3 bases, and 3 bases had no gene match. Germline lookup yields CDR1 SGHVS and CDR2 FQNEAQ. The CDR3 is 14 residues long. The CDR3 spells CASSLGQNNYGYTF. The CDR3 DNA reads TGTGCCAGCAGCTTGGGACAGAACAACTATGGCTACACCTTC.

This clonotype was observed a few times. CDR3 region: CASSRGRGAPTGYTF. The DNA of the CDR3 is TGTGCCAGCAGCCGAGGCAGGGGGGCTCCAACTGGCTACACCTTC. V usage is TRBV3-1 and J usage is TRBJ1-2; 7 bases are shared with TRBD1. J was trimmed by 7 bases and V by 4 bases; bases with no gene match: 12. The V gene's germline CDR1 is LGHDT and CDR2 YNNKEL (reference sequence). This CDR3 has 15 amino acids.

Many counts were recorded for this clonotype. The rearrangement uses TRBV7-9 and TRBJ2-3; 9 nucleotides match TRBD1. The germline V gene has CDR1 SEHNR and CDR2 FQNEAQ (reference sequence). The CDR3 contains 16 residues. The J segment lost 11 bases and the V segment lost 4 bases, leaving 16 bases of the junction unmatched. The DNA for the CDR3 is TGTGCCAGCAGCTCCGCGGAGGCACAGGGGGCGCGTAAGCAGTATTTT. This codes for CASSSAEAQGARKQYF.

This clonotype was recorded at least ten times. The chain links TRBV6-2 or TRBV6-3 to TRBJ2-5; D is possibly TRBD2 (6 bases). Trimming took 9 bases from V and 1 from J, leaving 12 bases between them. The CDR3 has 13 residues. Germline CDR1 reads MNHEY; CDR2 reads SVGEGT. CDR3 sequence (DNA): TGTGCCAGTACGAAGCGGGCCCAAGAGACCCAGTACTTC. Encoded protein: CASTKRAQETQYF.

In this sample, this clonotype turned up many times. The rearrangement uses TRBV7-2 and TRBJ2-1, with D possibly being TRBD2 (6 bases). Trimming removed 5 bases from V and 1 base from J, with 21 bases in between. Looked up from germline, CDR1 is SGHTA and CDR2 is FQGNSA. This CDR3 has 18 amino acids. CDR3 coding DNA: TGTGCCAGCAGCGCCCGCCCAACTAGCCCGGGATCCTACAATGAGCAGTTCTTC. This gives the protein CASSARPTSPGSYNEQFF.

The DNA of the CDR3 is TGTGCCTGGCGGAGGCGGGAGGACGGAACGCAGTATTTT. Protein sequence: CAWRRREDGTQYF. The chain carries TRBV30 and TRBJ2-3, with 8 bases matching TRBD2. Germline-derived CDR1 and CDR2 are GTSNPN and SVGIG (reference sequence). V lost 5 bases and J lost 9; bases outside the gene matches: 10. The CDR3 spans 13 residues.

This clonotype was seen ten or more times. The CDR3 region has the DNA TGTGCCAGCAGCCAAGAAGTATCGGGGGCCAGCACGGGTGCCACTGAAGCTTTCTTT. Protein product: CASSQEVSGASTGATEAFF. V gene TRBV4-2 combines with J gene TRBJ1-1; TRBD1 is a possible D gene (6 bases). The CDR3 has 19 residues. Germline values: CDR1 LGHNA, CDR2 YNFKEQ. V was clipped by 0 bases and J by 4 bases, with 24 bases between them.

There are many counts of this clonotype. This rearrangement joins TRBV12-3 or TRBV12-4 to TRBJ1-4; the match to TRBD1 covers 8 bases. With 3 bases clipped from V and 7 bases from J, the junction kept 10 bases outside the gene matches. This CDR3 contains 16 residues. In nucleotides, the CDR3 is TGTGCCAGCAGTTTTCCCCAGGGGGCGTCGGGTGAAAAACTGTTTTTT. This encodes CASSFPQGASGEKLFF.

This clonotype was found many times. The chain joins TRBV10-3 to TRBJ1-6; TRBD1 matches 7 bases. Looked up from germline, CDR1 is ENHRY and CDR2 is SYGVKD. V trimming: 4 bases; J trimming: 6 bases; junction bases outside the gene matches: 3. This CDR3 has 14 amino acids. CDR3: CAISADRVNSPLHF. Here the CDR3 DNA reads TGTGCCATCAGTGCCGACAGGGTTAATTCACCCCTCCACTTT.

This chain joins TRBV20-1 and TRBJ1-2, with 8 bases aligning to TRBD1. There are 12 residues in the CDR3. V gave up 6 bases and J gave up 8 bases; unmatched junction bases: 8. Germline CDR1 and CDR2: DFQATT and SNEGSKA (reference sequence). The CDR3 DNA is TGCAGTGCCCTACAGGGGGGGGGGGGCTACACCTTC. The encoded protein is CSALQGGGGYTF.

This clonotype showed up many times. The chain has TRBV29-1 and TRBJ2-7; D unresolved. Germline assignment: CDR1 SQVTM and CDR2 ANQGSEA. V lost 5 bases, J lost 6 bases, and 14 bases lay in between. This CDR3 is 12 amino acids long. Here the CDR3 reads CSVSNPLGEQYF. The CDR3 nucleotides read TGCAGCGTTTCGAACCCTTTGGGCGAGCAGTACTTC.

Only a few counts were recorded for this clonotype. The V call is TRBV5-5, the J call TRBJ2-1; unclear D gene. The CDR3 has 13 residues. CDR1 and CDR2 from the germline V gene are SGHKS and YYEKEE (reference sequence). With 0 bases removed from V and 7 bases from J, the gap between germline ends came to 8 bases. CDR3 sequence (DNA): TGTGCCAGCAGCTTGGGGATGGGTAATGAGCAGTTCTTC. Its translation: CASSLGMGNEQFF.

At least ten counts were recorded for this clonotype. V gene TRBV20-1 combines with J gene TRBJ1-6; a weak D match, TRBD1 (6 bases). V gave up 0 bases and J gave up 8 bases, with 11 bases separating them. Germline CDR1 is DFQATT and CDR2 is SNEGSKA (reference sequence). The CDR3 sequence is 14 residues long. The CDR3 DNA reads as TGCAGTGCTAGAGAGGGACAAAGTTATTCACCCCTCCACTTT. It translates to CSAREGQSYSPLHF.